This T cell receptor beta chain was sequenced for a study of CD8+ T cells in alopecia areata. The CDR3 spans 13 residues. The germline gives CDR1 SEHNR, CDR2 FQNEAQ (reference sequence). V gave up 1 base and J gave up 7 bases, with 10 bases separating them. cDNA prepared by RNA extraction and subsequent reverse transcription served as the template for sequencing. Profiled with immunoSEQ multiplex PCR; TCRdb holds only in-frame clones, not every one. This repertoire shows 220,000 or so clones, about three fifths found once; its top ten account for 0.45%. Collected material from alopecia areata patients comprised lesional scalp punch biopsies and peripheral blood. PBMCs provided sorted CD4+ and CD8+ T cells.

This chain links TRBV7-9 with TRBJ1-1; no clear D gene. This clonotype was obtained from a human donor with alopecia areata. The input for sequencing was CD4+ T cells sorted from blood, taken at week 0. In nucleotides, the CDR3 is TGTGCCAGCAGCTTAGTTCCCGGGTATGAAGCTTTCTTT. Amino acids: CASSLVPGYEAFF.